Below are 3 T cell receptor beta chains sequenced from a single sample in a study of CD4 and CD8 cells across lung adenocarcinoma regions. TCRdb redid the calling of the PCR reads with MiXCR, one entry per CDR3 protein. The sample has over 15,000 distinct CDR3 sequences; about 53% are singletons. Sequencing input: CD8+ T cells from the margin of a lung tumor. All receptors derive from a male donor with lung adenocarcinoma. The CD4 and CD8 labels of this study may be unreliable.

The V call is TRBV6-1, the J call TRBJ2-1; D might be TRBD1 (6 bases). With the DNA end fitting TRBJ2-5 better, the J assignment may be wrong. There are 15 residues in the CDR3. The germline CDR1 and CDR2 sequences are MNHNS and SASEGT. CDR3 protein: CASSEVWDNQETQYF. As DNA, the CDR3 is TGTGCCAGCAGTGAAGTTTGGGACAATCAAGAGACCCAGTACTTC.

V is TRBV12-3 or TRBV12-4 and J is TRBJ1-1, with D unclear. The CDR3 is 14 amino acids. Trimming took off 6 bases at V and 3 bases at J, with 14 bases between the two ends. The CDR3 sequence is CASSARGRHTEAFF. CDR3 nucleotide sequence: TGTGCCAGCAGCGCTAGAGGGAGGCACACTGAAGCTTTCTTT.

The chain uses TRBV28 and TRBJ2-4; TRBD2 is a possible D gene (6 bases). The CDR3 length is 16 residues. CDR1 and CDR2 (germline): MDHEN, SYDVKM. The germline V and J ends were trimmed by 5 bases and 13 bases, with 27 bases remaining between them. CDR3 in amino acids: CASSGEGLGGKNMQYF. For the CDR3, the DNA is TGTGCCAGCAGTGGTGAGGGGCTGGGAGGCAAAAATATGCAGTACTTC.